The 15 T cell receptor beta chains listed next were all sequenced from one sample in a study of TIL therapy for anti-PD-1-resistant metastatic lung cancer. Time point defined: pre-treatment sample, taken before nivolumab and TIL therapy. The immunoSEQ assay was v3. Measured with immunoSEQ multiplex PCR; TCRdb has only the in-frame clones, and not every one. The sample has about 15,000 clones, approximately 85% seen once. The source was blood, collected at baseline. The source of these receptors is a person aged 25-80 years with non-small cell lung cancer.

The CDR3 sequence: CASSYPPGELFF. The CDR3 region has the DNA TGTGCCAGCAGCTACCCTCCCGGGGAGCTGTTTTTT. V gene TRBV7-8 combines with J gene TRBJ2-2; D remains ambiguous. V was shortened by 4 bases and J by 6 bases, with 6 bases between the two germline ends. The CDR3 spans 12 residues. Germline CDR1 reads SGHVS; CDR2 reads FQNEAQ.

The J gene is TRBJ1-4, the V gene TRBV15; no reliable D call. The CDR3 length is 15 residues. The germline CDR1 and CDR2 sequences are LNHNV and YYDKDF (reference sequence). V was clipped by 2 bases and J by 5 bases, with 12 bases between them. CDR3 DNA sequence: TGTGCCACCAGCAGACGGAGGGAAGAGAATGAAAAACTGTTTTTT. Amino acids: CATSRRREENEKLFF.

J is TRBJ2-1 and V is TRBV5-5, with 9 bases aligning to TRBD2. V shed 4 bases, J shed 4 bases, and the junction held 9 bases outside the gene matches. The CDR3 runs 16 residues. Looked up from germline, CDR1 is SGHKS and CDR2 is YYEKEE (reference sequence). The CDR3, as DNA: TGTGCCAGCAGCCAGCGGGGGGATGGACTTTACAATGAGCAGTTCTTC. Its translation: CASSQRGDGLYNEQFF.

V gene TRBV4-2 combines with J gene TRBJ1-2; 7 bases map to TRBD1. Germline-derived CDR1 and CDR2 are LGHNA and YNFKEQ. V gave up 0 bases and J gave up 8 bases; unmatched junction bases: 6. This CDR3 spans 14 amino acids. CDR3: CASSQDKQGWGYTF. The CDR3 DNA follows: TGTGCCAGCAGCCAAGACAAACAGGGGTGGGGCTACACCTTC.

This chain joins TRBV5-6 and TRBJ1-4; TRBD1 matches at 7 bases. This CDR3 has 14 amino acids. The V segment lost 4 bases and the J segment 5 bases; nucleotides outside the gene matches: 5. Germline-derived CDR1 and CDR2 are SGHDT and YYEEEE. The CDR3 coding sequence is TGTGCCAGCAGCGGGACAGAATGGAATGAAAAACTGTTTTTT. Translation gives CASSGTEWNEKLFF.

The rearrangement uses TRBV18 and TRBJ2-3; 9 bases are a match to TRBD2. V lost 2 bases, J lost 6 bases, and 9 bases stayed unmatched. Germline lookup yields CDR1 KGHSH and CDR2 LQKENI. CDR3 size: 16 residues. The CDR3 DNA reads as TGTGCCAGCTCACCATCCCAGCGGGGGGCCCGGGATACGCAGTATTTT. It specifies CASSPSQRGARDTQYF.

This clone was counted only a few times. The gene calls are TRBV6-4 and TRBJ2-7, with a tentative D call TRBD1 (7 bases). Germline V CDR1 and CDR2: MRHNA, SNTAGT. Between the trimmed V and J ends, which lost 3 bases and 3 bases, there was a span of 12 bases. This CDR3 is built from 14 residues. CDR3 amino acids: CASSDPQGGYEQYV. Here the CDR3 DNA reads TGTGCCAGCAGTGATCCGCAGGGGGGCTACGAGCAGTACGTC.

This clone was found once. The gene calls are TRBV28 and TRBJ2-3; tentative D call: TRBD2 (7 bases). This CDR3 is built from 15 residues. The germline gives CDR1 MDHEN, CDR2 SYDVKM. V was shortened by 8 bases and J by 6 bases, with 21 bases between the two germline ends. The CDR3 DNA follows: TGTGCCAGCGCCACCCCGGGGGGCAAAGCGGATACGCAGTATTTT. Translation: CASATPGGKADTQYF.

V is TRBV16 and J is TRBJ1-2; D unclear. Germline CDR1 and CDR2: KGHSY and FQNENV. Deletions cut 4 bases from V and 8 bases from J, with 14 bases between. CDR3 length equals 13 residues. In DNA, the CDR3 is TGTGCCAGCAGCCCTTCATCAGGTGGCGGCTACACCTTC. Translated: CASSPSSGGGYTF.

The chain links TRBV7-9 to TRBJ2-7; 8 nucleotides align to TRBD2. Germline V gives CDR1 SEHNR, CDR2 FQNEAQ (reference sequence). The length of the CDR3 is 14 residues. V lost 3 bases and J lost 4; bases outside the gene matches: 5. CDR3 in DNA: TGTGCCAGCAGCTTGACGGGAGGGTCGTACGAGCAGTACGTC. This translates into CASSLTGGSYEQYV.

The chain has TRBV29-1 and TRBJ2-5; weak D call: TRBD2 (7 bases). The V end lost 4 bases, the J end lost 4 bases, and 13 bases lay between the germline ends. This CDR3 region has 13 residues. The V gene's germline CDR1 is SQVTM and CDR2 ANQGSEA. The CDR3 DNA is TGCAGCGTTGCCGGGGGGCTGAGAGAGACCCAGTACTTC. This sequence encodes CSVAGGLRETQYF. The entire variable domain, with the rest obtained from reference TRBV29-1 and TRBJ2-5, is as follows: SAVISQKPSRDICQRGTSLTIQCQVDSQVTMMFWYRQQPGQSLTLIATANQGSEATYESGFVIDKFPISRPNLTFSTLTVSNMSPEDSSIYLCSVAGGLRETQYFGPGTRLLVL.

This chain uses TRBV7-2 with TRBJ2-1; D remains unclear. Trimming cost V 1 base and J 8 bases, with 12 bases left between them. The CDR3 contains 14 residues. The germline V gene encodes CDR1 SGHTA and CDR2 FQGNSA. CDR3 coding DNA: TGTGCCAGCAGCTTAGGACTGTCAGCCTATGAGCAGTTCTTC. It translates to CASSLGLSAYEQFF.

J is TRBJ1-4 and V is TRBV7-2; D is unclear. V was pared by 5 bases and J by 0 bases, with 7 bases between. The germline V gene has CDR1 SGHTA and CDR2 FQGNSA. This CDR3 has 14 amino acids. As DNA, the CDR3 is TGTGCCAGCAGCCCCACGGCAACTAATGAAAAACTGTTTTTT. The encoded protein is CASSPTATNEKLFF. Full variable domain (missing parts from reference TRBV7-2 and TRBJ1-4): GAGVSQSPSNKVTEKGKDVELRCDPISGHTALYWYRQSLGQGLEFLIYFQGNSAPDKSGLPSDRFSAERTGGSVSTLTIQRTQQEDSAVYLCASSPTATNEKLFFGSGTQLSVL.

This clone came up a few times. This chain joins TRBV6-1 and TRBJ2-4, with no clear D. This CDR3 is built from 15 residues. Germline CDR1 is MNHNS and CDR2 is SASEGT. Trimming cost V 5 bases and J 0 bases, with 11 bases left between them. CDR3: CASSPNILAKNIQYF. The CDR3 bases are TGTGCCAGCAGTCCGAATATCCTAGCCAAAAACATTCAGTACTTC.

The chain is built from TRBV6-6 and TRBJ2-2, with D uncertain. This CDR3 spans 15 amino acids. Germline assignment: CDR1 MNHNY and CDR2 SVGAGI (reference sequence). Deletions cut 5 bases from V and 4 bases from J, with 14 bases between. The CDR3 nucleotides read TGTGCCAGCAGTACCGAACGGGCCGTCACCGGGGAGCTGTTTTTT. This sequence encodes CASSTERAVTGELFF.